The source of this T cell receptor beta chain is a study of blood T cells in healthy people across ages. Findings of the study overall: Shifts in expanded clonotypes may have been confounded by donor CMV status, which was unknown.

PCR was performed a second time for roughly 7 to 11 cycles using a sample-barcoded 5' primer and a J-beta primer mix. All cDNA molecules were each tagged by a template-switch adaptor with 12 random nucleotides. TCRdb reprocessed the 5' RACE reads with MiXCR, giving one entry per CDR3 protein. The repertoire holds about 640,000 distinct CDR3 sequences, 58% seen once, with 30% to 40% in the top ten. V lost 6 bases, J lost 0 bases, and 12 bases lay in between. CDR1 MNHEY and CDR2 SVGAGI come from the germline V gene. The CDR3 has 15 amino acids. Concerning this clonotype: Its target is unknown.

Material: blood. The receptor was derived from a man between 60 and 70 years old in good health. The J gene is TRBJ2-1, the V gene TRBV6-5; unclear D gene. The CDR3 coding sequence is TGTGCCAGCAGAGACCAACGGAGCTCCTACAATGAGCAGTTCTTC. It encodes CASRDQRSSYNEQFF.